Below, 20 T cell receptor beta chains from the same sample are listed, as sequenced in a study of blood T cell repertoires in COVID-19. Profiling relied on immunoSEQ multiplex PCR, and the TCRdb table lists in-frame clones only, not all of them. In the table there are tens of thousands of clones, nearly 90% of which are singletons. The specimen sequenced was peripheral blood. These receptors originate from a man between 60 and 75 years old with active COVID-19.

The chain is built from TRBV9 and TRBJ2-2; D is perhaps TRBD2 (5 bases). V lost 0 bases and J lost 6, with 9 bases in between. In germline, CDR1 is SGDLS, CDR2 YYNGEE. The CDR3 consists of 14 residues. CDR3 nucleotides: TGTGCCAGCAGCGTAGCGGGGTACTCCGGGGAGCTGTTTTTT. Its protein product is CASSVAGYSGELFF.

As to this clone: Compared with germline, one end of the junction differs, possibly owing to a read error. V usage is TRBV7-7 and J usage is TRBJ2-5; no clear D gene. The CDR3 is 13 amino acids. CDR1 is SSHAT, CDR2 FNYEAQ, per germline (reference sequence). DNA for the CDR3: TGTGCTAGCAGCTCTTCACCGGGAGAGACCCAGTACTTC. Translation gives CASSSSPGETQYF.

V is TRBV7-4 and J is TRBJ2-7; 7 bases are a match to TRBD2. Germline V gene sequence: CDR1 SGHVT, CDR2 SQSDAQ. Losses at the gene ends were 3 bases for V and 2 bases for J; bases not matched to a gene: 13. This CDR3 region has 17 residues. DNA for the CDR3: TGTGCCAGCAGCTTTGGGGGGGTCCCCGACATGACCTACGAGCAGTACTTC. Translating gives CASSFGGVPDMTYEQYF.

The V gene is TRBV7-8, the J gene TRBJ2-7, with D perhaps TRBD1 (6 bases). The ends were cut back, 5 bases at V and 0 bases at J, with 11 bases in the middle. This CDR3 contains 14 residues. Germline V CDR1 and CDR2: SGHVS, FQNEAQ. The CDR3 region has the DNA TGTGCCAGCAGCCCAGGGGCAGTCTCCTACGAGCAGTACTTC. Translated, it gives CASSPGAVSYEQYF. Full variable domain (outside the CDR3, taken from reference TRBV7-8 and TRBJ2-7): GAGVSQSPRYKVAKRGQDVALRCDPISGHVSLFWYQQALGQGPEFLTYFQNEAQLDKSGLPSDRFFAERPEGSVSTLKIQRTQQEDSAVYLCASSPGAVSYEQYFGPGTRLTVT.

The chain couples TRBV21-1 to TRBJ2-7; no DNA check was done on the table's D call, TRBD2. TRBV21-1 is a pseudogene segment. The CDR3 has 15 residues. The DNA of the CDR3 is TGTGCCAGCAGCACTCTTGGACTAGCGGGAGTCGAGCAGTACTTC. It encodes CASSTLGLAGVEQYF.

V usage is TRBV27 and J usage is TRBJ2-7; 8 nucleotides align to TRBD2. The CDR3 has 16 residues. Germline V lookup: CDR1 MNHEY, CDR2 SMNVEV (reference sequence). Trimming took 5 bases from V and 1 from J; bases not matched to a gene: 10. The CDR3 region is CASSPRASGSSYEQYF. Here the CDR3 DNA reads TGTGCCAGCAGTCCCCGGGCTAGCGGGTCGTCCTACGAGCAGTACTTC.

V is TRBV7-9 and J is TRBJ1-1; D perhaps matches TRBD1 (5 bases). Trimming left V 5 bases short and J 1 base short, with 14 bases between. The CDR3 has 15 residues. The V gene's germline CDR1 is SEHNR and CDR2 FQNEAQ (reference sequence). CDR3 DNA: TGTGCCAGCAGCCCCGGAGGGGCGGGGAACACTGAAGCTTTCTTT. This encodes CASSPGGAGNTEAFF.

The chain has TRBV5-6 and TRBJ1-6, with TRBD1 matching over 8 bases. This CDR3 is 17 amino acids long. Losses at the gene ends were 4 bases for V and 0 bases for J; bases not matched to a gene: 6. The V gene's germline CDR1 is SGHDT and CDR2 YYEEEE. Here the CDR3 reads CASSTGQGNSYNSPLHF. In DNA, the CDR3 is TGTGCCAGCAGCACCGGACAGGGTAACTCCTATAATTCACCCCTCCACTTT.

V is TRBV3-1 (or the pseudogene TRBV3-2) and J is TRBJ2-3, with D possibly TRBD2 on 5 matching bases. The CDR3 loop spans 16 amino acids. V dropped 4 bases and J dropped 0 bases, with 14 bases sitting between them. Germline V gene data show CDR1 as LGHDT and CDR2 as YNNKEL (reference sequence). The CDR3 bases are TGTGCCAGCAGCCCTCGCATGGGAGTAAGCACAGATACGCAGTATTTT. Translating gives CASSPRMGVSTDTQYF.

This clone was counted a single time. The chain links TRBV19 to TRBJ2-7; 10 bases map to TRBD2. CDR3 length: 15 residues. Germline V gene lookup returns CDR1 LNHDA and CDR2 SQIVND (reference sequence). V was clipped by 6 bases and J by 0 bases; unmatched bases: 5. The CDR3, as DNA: TGTGCCAGTAGCCAGACTAGCGGGTACTCCTACGAGCAGTACTTC. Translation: CASSQTSGYSYEQYF.

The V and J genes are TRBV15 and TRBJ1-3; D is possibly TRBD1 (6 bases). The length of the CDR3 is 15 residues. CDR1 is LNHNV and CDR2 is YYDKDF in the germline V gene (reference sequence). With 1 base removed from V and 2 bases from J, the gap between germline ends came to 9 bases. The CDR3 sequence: CATSRGGGPGNTIYF. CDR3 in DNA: TGTGCCACCAGCAGAGGGGGGGGCCCTGGAAACACCATATATTTT. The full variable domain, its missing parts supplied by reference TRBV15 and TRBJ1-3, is DAMVIQNPRYQVTQFGKPVTLSCSQTLNHNVMYWYQQKSSQAPKLLFHYYDKDFNNEADTPDNFQSRRPNTSFCFLDIRSPGLGDTAMYLCATSRGGGPGNTIYFGEGSWLTVV.

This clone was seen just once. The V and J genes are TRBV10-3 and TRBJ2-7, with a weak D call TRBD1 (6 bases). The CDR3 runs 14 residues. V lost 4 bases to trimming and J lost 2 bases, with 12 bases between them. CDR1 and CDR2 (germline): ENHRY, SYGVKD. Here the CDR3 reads CAISGRDNPYEQYF. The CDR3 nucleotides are TGTGCCATCAGTGGTCGGGACAACCCCTACGAGCAGTACTTC.

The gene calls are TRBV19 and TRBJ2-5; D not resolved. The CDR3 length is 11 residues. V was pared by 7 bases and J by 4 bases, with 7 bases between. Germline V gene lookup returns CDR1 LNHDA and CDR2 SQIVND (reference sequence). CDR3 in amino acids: CASTKLETQYF. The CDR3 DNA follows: TGTGCCAGTACCAAACTAGAGACCCAGTACTTC. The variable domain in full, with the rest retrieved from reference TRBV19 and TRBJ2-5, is DGGITQSPKYLFRKEGQNVTLSCEQNLNHDAMYWYRQDPGQGLRLIYYSQIVNDFQKGDIAEGYSVSREKKESFPLTVTSAQKNPTAFYLCASTKLETQYFGPGTRLLVL.

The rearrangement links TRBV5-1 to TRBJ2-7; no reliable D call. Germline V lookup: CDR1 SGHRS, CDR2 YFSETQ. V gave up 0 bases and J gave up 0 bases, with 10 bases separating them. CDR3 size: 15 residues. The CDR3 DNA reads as TGCGCCAGCAGCTTGGACTTGCATCCCTCCTACGAGCAGTACTTC. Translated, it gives CASSLDLHPSYEQYF.

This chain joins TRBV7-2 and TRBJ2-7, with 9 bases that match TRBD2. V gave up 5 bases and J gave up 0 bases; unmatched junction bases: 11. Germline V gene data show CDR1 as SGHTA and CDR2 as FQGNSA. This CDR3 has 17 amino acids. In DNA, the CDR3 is TGTGCCAGCAGCCCGAGGGCTAGCGGGGAGAGCTCCTACGAGCAGTACTTC. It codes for CASSPRASGESSYEQYF.

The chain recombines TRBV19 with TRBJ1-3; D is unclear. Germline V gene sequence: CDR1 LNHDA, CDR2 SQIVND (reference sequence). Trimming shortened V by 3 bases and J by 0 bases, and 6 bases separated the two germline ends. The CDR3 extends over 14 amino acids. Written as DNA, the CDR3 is TGTGCCAGTAGTATCGGAGCCTCTGGAAACACCATATATTTT. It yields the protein CASSIGASGNTIYF. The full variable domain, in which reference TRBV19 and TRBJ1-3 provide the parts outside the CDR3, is DGGITQSPKYLFRKEGQNVTLSCEQNLNHDAMYWYRQDPGQGLRLIYYSQIVNDFQKGDIAEGYSVSREKKESFPLTVTSAQKNPTAFYLCASSIGASGNTIYFGEGSWLTVV.

DNA for the CDR3: TGTGCCAGCAGTCGCGGCTGGGGACAGGTTAATTCACCCCTCCACTTT. Protein sequence: CASSRGWGQVNSPLHF. The chain recombines TRBV27 with TRBJ1-6, with 8 bases lining up with TRBD1. Losses at the gene ends were 5 bases for V and 6 bases for J; bases not matched to a gene: 9. The germline V gene has CDR1 MNHEY and CDR2 SMNVEV (reference sequence). This CDR3 contains 16 residues.

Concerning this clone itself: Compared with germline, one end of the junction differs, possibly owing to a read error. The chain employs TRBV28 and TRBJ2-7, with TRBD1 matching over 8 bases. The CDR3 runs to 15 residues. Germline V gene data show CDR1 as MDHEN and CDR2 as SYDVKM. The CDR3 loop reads CASTLGQATSSEQYF. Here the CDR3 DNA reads TGTGCCAGCACCCTGGGACAGGCGACGTCCTCCGAGCAGTACTTC.

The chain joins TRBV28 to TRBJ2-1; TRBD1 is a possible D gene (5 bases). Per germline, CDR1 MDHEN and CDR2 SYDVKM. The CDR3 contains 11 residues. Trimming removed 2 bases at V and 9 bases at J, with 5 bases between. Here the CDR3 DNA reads TGTGCCAGCAGTTTAAGGGGTGAGCAGTTCTTC. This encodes CASSLRGEQFF.

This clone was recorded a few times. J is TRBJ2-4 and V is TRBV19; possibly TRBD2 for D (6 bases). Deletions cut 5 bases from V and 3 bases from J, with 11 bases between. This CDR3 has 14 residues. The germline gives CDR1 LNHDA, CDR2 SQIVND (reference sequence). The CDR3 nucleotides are TGTGCCAGTAGTCAACCGGGAGACAAAAACATTCAGTACTTC. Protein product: CASSQPGDKNIQYF.